This T cell receptor (beta chain) is from a study of CD8+CD57+ T cells in acquired aplastic anemia. Study background: CD4+ and CD8+ cells, once sorted, gave DNA averaging about 3 ug.

Profiling of TCR beta VDJ combinations and CDR3 sequences used genomic DNA as template. TCRdb re-called the reads through MiXCR, storing one row per CDR3 protein. The sample records about 180,000 distinct CDR3 sequences, under 55% being singletons. Only patients with CD8+CD57+ cell expansion on flow cytometry were chosen for sequencing. Per the germline V gene, CDR1 is LNHDA and CDR2 is SQIVND (reference sequence). The CDR3 length is 12 residues. The specimen sequenced was sorted CD4+, CD8+, or CD8+CD57+ T cells (not recorded which) from PBMCs. The clonotype originates from a human donor with aplastic anemia. V usage is TRBV19 and J usage is TRBJ2-3; possibly TRBD1 for D (7 bases). As DNA, the CDR3 is TGTTCCGCAGGGGGGAGCACAGATACGCAGTATTTT. Amino acid sequence: CSAGGSTDTQYF. Using reference TRBV19 and TRBJ2-3 for the parts outside the CDR3, the full variable domain is DGGITQSPKYLFRKEGQNVTLSCEQNLNHDAMYWYRQDPGQGLRLIYYSQIVNDFQKGDIAEGYSVSREKKESFPLTVTSAQKNPTAFYLCSAGGSTDTQYFGPGTRLTVL.